This T cell receptor beta chain comes out of a study of shared clonotypes between healthy human individuals. Trimming at V came to 2 bases and at J to 6 bases, leaving 20 bases not matched to a gene. The CDR3 runs 20 residues. Comments on this clone: The antigen remains undetermined.

All donors were Caucasian adults living in Nashville, Tennessee. The data were produced by immunoSEQ multiplex PCR, yet TCRdb's version contains in-frame clones alone and is incomplete. The data show some 1,600,000 clones, 95% to 99% seen once. Study-level findings and limits: Among donors, clonotype sharing was expected to be affected by sequencing depth.

What was sequenced was naive CD4+ T cells sorted from blood. The subset denotes: CD45RA+ positively selected. The rearrangement links TRBV5-3 to TRBJ1-5, with TRBD1 matching over 10 bases. TRBV5-3 is an ORF for which the function is uncertain. The clonotype comes from a man between 25 and 39 years old in good health. This chain's CDR3 is CARSFLRTGGSIFWFQPQHF. CDR3 DNA: TGTGCCAGAAGCTTCCTAAGGACAGGGGGTTCCATATTCTGGTTTCAGCCCCAGCATTTT.